This TCR beta chain was sequenced during a study of post-analysis software for immune sequencing data. Study observations and caveats: Significantly lower normalized Chao1 diversity was found in patients with multiple sclerosis relative to controls. Four or five TRBV segments, including TRBV5-6, TRBV5-1 and TRBV20-1, were more frequent in patients than controls.

Trimming removed 6 bases from V and 4 bases from J; junction bases left unmatched: 11. CDR1 is MNHNS and CDR2 is SASEGT in the germline V gene. This CDR3 has 15 amino acids. In the case of this clonotype: Antigen: not known.

Unique-molecular-identifier-tagged TCR beta cDNA libraries were used. Once about 0.95 to 10 million T cells were used, roughly 0.5 million cDNA molecules resulted. MiXCR was run by TCRdb on the PCR reads, yielding one entry per CDR3 protein. The table shows 600,000 to 750,000 distinct CDR3 sequences, with around 64% occurring only once. This chain joins TRBV6-1 and TRBJ2-5; 7 bases agree with TRBD1. The sequence derives from a girl aged 2-9 years with multiple sclerosis. The sequenced sample was blood. The CDR3 DNA reads as TGTGCCAGCAGAGCGTTTGGACAGGTCCGAGAGACCCAGTACTTC. Translated, it gives CASRAFGQVRETQYF.